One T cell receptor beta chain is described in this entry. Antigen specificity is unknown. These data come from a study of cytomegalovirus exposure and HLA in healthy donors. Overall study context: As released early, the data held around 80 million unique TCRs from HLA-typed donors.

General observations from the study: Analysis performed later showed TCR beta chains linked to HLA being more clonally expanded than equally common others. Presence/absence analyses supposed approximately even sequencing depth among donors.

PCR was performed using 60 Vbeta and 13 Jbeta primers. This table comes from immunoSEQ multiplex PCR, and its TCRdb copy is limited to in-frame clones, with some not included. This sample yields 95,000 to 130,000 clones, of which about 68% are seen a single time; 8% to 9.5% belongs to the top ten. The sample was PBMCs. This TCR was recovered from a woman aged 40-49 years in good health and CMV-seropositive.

CDR3 in DNA: TGTGCCAGCAGCCCGCGAGAGGGCCCCAATGAGCAGTTCTTC. Residues: CASSPREGPNEQFF. This chain uses TRBV4-2 with TRBJ2-1, with D possibly being TRBD2 (5 bases). CDR1 and CDR2 (germline): LGHNA, YNFKEQ. The CDR3 has 14 amino acids. V dropped 4 bases and J dropped 6 bases, with 13 bases sitting between them.